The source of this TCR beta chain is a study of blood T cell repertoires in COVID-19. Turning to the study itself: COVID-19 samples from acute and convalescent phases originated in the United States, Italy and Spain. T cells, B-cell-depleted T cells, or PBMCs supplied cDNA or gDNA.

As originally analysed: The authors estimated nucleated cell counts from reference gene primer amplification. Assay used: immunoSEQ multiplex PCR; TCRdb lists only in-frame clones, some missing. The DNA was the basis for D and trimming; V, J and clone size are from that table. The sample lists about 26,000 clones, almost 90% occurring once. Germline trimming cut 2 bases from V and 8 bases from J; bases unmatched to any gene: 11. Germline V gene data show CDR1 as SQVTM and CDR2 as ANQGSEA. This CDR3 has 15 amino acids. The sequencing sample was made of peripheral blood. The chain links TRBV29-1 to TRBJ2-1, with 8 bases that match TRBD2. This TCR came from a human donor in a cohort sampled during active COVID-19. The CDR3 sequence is CSVEPTAGLVYEQFF. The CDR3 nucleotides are TGCAGCGTTGAACCGACAGCGGGACTAGTATATGAGCAGTTCTTC.